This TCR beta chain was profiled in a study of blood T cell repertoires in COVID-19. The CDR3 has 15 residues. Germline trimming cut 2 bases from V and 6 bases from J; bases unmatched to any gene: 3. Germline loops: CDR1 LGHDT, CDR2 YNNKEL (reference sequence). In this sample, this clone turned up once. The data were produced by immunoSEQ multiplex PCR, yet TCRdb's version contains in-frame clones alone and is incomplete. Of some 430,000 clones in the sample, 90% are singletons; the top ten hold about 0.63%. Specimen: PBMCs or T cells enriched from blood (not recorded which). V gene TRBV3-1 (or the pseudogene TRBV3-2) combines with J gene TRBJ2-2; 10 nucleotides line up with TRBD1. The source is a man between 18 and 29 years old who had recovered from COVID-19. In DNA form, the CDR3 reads TGTGCCAGCAGCCAAAGGGACAGGGGACCCGGGGAGCTGTTTTTT. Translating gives CASSQRDRGPGELFF.